This TCR beta chain was recorded in a study of metastatic and nonmetastatic thyroid tumors. TCRdb re-processed the PCR reads through MiXCR. The table includes about 60,000 clones, about a sixth detected once. Thyroid surgery took place with no prior treatment in any patient. This clone appeared many times. This clonotype was obtained from a male donor with papillary thyroid cancer or a benign thyroid nodule (not recorded which). Some clones in this sample may be carry-over from other donors' samples. The sequenced material came from blood.

The CDR3 DNA reads as TGTGCCAGCAGCTTTGAGCCCTCTGGCACCGGGGAGCTGTTTTTT. Its translation: CASSFEPSGTGELFF. The V and J genes are TRBV7-9 and TRBJ2-2; no reliable D call. The V gene lost 3 bases and the J gene lost 4 bases, with 12 bases spanning the gap. This CDR3 has 15 amino acids. Germline CDR1 and CDR2: SEHNR and FQNEAQ (reference sequence).